Sequencing of this T cell receptor beta chain was carried out in a study of Tregs in tolerant kidney transplant recipients (dated by TCRdb to the late 2010s). Describing the broader study: The transplants used related donors along with nonmyeloablative bone marrow transplantation, and in the human trials mixed chimerism was transient. The study applied TCRbeta sequencing to find donor-specific regulatory T cells before combined kidney and bone marrow transplantation and then followed those same cells after transplant.

This specimen's time point label, interpreted: blood sample drawn before combined kidney and bone marrow transplant. Thawed PBMCs were FACS-sorted into unstimulated Tregs (CD4+CD25+CD127-), CD4+ non-Tregs (CD4+CD25-), CD4 cells and CD8 cells. Several combined kidney and bone marrow transplant recipients from the ITN036ST trial were included as patients, and samples were available only from these trial subjects. Healthy control blood was processed by Ficoll density gradient to PBMCs and cryopreserved; patient PBMCs were collected before and after transplant. The junction shows trimming of 2 bases on V and 2 bases on J, plus 11 bases between the germline ends. Spanning cysteine to phenylalanine, the CDR3 consists of 15 amino acids. Only the CDR3 DNA stays, 45 bases, in frame from base 1. From the germline V gene, CDR1 is SGHTA and CDR2 is FQGNSA. In the case of this clone: The antigen this receptor binds is unknown. Base qualities are not provided; no much larger clone lies one nucleotide away.

Genomic DNA was extracted from sorted cells with the QIAGEN DNeasy Blood and Tissue Kit for TCRbeta CDR3 sequencing. High-throughput TCRbeta CDR3 sequencing, including PCR amplification with bias correction and internal controls, was performed commercially through immunoSEQ. In the paper's pipeline: Unique productive TCRbeta sequences were defined by CDR3 nucleotide sequence where primers matched, and otherwise by CDR3 amino acid sequence together with Vbeta and Jbeta genes. To correct for sorting error, sequences found in more than one sorted population at a frequency ratio of 2:1 or less were discarded, and the remaining shared sequences were assigned to the population with the higher frequency. Donor-reactive sequences were defined as at least 5-fold expanded in CFSE-low cells versus unstimulated cells, with frequency of at least 0.01% in CFSE-low cells. Jensen-Shannon divergence, calculated on the top 100 TCRbeta sequences ranked by frequency, was used to quantify repertoire divergence. For samples with multiple sequencing runs, sorting error was corrected in each run separately before the runs were combined. Entries here come from immuneACCESS through TCRdb and include only in-frame sequences with V and J called. Some clones fail to appear in such tables; in the studies checked, an unresolved V gene covers under half of the shortfall, and the cause of the remainder is unknown. V, J and clone size are those of that table, while D and trimming were read from the DNA. Across this sample there are about 110,000 clones, with 90% seen only once. The top ten hold about 0.35% of the sample.

Summary of the overall study and its limitations: The study was constrained by small patient numbers, and validation of the findings is required in larger populations and under other immunosuppression protocols. Biological reproducibility was not examined directly, but technical replication error appeared to be minimal. In tolerant patients, the expansion of donor-specific Tregs was greater than global Treg expansion, suggesting that the expansion was antigen-driven rather than nonspecific. For some patients, the PCR primers changed as time went on, which meant samples from those patients could not be compared with one another at the nucleotide level. Expanding Tregs with activated donor B cells appeared to identify the most biologically relevant and donor-specific TCRbeta repertoire.

The receptor chain draws on TRBV7-2 and TRBJ2-3; the D gene cannot be named for sure. Sequencing used CD4+ T cells from blood, obtained before the transplant. The clonotype originates from a human donor who received a combined kidney and bone marrow transplant. CDR3 region: CASSLLGHSTDTQYF. The nucleotide sequence reads as follows: TGTGCCAGCAGCTTACTGGGCCACTCCACAGATACGCAGTATTTT.